This record concerns one T cell receptor beta chain sequence. This sample was taken from a study of blood T cell repertoires in COVID-19. Germline CDR1 and CDR2: SGHVS and FQNEAQ. The CDR3 length is 15 residues. J was trimmed by 4 bases and V by 3 bases; bases with no gene match: 7. Clones were read by immunoSEQ multiplex PCR, and TCRdb kept only the in-frame ones, dropping some. The table lists nearly 200,000 clones, 70% to 85% of them singletons. The rearrangement uses TRBV7-8 and TRBJ2-5, with 8 bases lining up with TRBD1. Sequencing used peripheral blood. The origin of this receptor is a human donor with acute or convalescent COVID-19. The donor label of this sample is uncertain. The CDR3, as DNA: TGTGCCAGCAGCTTCCAGGGGGCGGTCAGAGAGACCCAGTACTTC. This codes for CASSFQGAVRETQYF.